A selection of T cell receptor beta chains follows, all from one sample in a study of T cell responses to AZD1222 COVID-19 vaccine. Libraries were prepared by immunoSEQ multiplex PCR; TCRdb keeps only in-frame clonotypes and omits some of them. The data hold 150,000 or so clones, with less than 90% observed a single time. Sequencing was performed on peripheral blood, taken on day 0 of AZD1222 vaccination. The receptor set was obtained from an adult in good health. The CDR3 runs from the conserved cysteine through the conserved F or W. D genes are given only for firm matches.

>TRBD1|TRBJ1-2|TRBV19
TGTGCCAGTAGTACGGGACAGGTCCATGGCTACACCTTC
CASSTGQVHGYTF
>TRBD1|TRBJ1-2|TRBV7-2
TGTGCCAGCAGCTTAGCCCGGACAGGGCTCTATGGCTACACCTTC
CASSLARTGLYGYTF
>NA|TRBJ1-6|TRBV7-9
TGTGCCAGCACCCCCCCGGCCTATAATTCACCCCTCCACTTT
CASTPPAYNSPLHF
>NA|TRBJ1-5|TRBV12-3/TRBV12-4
TGTGCCAGCACCTCGTCGGGTAATCAGCCCCAGCATTTT
CASTSSGNQPQHF
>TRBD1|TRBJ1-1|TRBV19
TGTGCCAGTAGTCCAGGGACAGGGGGAGGAACTGAAGCTTTCTTT
CASSPGTGGGTEAFF
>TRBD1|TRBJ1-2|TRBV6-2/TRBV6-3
TGTGCCAGCAGCCCGGGACAGGTTAACTATGGCTACACCTTC
CASSPGQVNYGYTF
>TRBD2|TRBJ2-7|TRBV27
TGTGCCAGCAGTGAAAGACTAGCGGGGGATGATTCGAAGTACTTC
CASSERLAGDDSKYF
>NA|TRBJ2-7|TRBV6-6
TGTGCCAGCAGGTCCCCGACTAAGGGTATCTACGAGCAGTACTTC
CASRSPTKGIYEQYF
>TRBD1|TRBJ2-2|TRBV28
TGTGCCAGCAGAGGTTCGGGACAGCCAGCCGGGGAGCTGTTTTTT
CASRGSGQPAGELFF
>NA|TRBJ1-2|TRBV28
TGTGCCAGCAGTTATCAGGCGGGTAACTATGGCTACACCTTC
CASSYQAGNYGYTF
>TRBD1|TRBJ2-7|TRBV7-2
TGTGCCAGTACAGGGGTTAGTCACTACGAGCAGTACTTC
CASTGVSHYEQYF
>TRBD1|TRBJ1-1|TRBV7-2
TGTGCCAGCAGCTTAGCGGGACAGCTCGTGAACACTGAAGCTTTCTTT
CASSLAGQLVNTEAFF
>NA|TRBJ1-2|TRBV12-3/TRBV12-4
TGTGCCAGCAGTTTCGAAAACTATGGCTACACCTTC
CASSFENYGYTF
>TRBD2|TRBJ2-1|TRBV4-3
TGCGCCAGCAGCCAAGAAGTTTGGCTAGCGGGAAACAATGAGCAGTTCTTC
CASSQEVWLAGNNEQFF
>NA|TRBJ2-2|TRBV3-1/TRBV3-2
TGTGCCAGCAGCCAAGCCAGATTCACCGGGGAGCTGTTTTTT
CASSQARFTGELFF
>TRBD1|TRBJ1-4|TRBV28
TGTGCCAGCAGGACTCAAGGGGGCCAGGAAAAACTGTTTTTT
CASRTQGGQEKLFF
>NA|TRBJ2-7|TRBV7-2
TGTGCCAGCAGCTTAGAGCGTGGCGGGATCTACGAGCAGTACTTC
CASSLERGGIYEQYF